A single TCR beta chain is shown here with its context. What antigen it recognizes has not been identified. Base quality data are lacking; no much larger clone is found one base away. The CDR3 contains 12 residues, cysteine and phenylalanine counted. Here the CDR3 DNA is all that survives: 36 bases in frame from base 1. V and J lose 5 bases and 12 bases, and a span of 14 bases separates them. The germline V gene encodes CDR1 SQVTM and CDR2 ANQGSEA. These data originate in a study of cytomegalovirus exposure and HLA in healthy donors (dated by TCRdb to about 2017). The study in broad terms: In an earlier analysis of 587 of the donors, around 300 Gb of sequence data and 117 million unique TCR beta sequences from about 190 million T cells were reported. Among the roughly 370 genotyped donors, roughly 80% belonged to the genetic ancestry cluster associated with self-reported Caucasian donors. The study used immunosequencing to profile the T cell repertoires of approximately 650 subjects and linked those repertoires to cytomegalovirus serostatus. The study combined high-throughput TCR immunosequencing, statistical association of individual TCRs with disease status, and machine learning to predict cytomegalovirus infection status. Donor age, sex, ethnicity and CMV serostatus were compiled together with the repertoire data. A separate validation cohort of over a hundred different subjects was used in addition to the 666-subject first cohort. Every discovery cohort repertoire had been produced on one sequencing platform. HLA typing covered class I and class II loci at four-digit resolution. Four or five DR-DQ haplotypes were treated as single units for association and clustering because of strong linkage in the cohort. The study was designed to test whether signatures of past pathogen exposure could be identified by cataloging public T cell receptors. Typing coverage differed by locus: A, B, C, DRB1 and DQB1 were typed in roughly 620-630 donors, DQA1 in 500 to 550, DPA1 in approximately 610, and DPB1 in just under 480. About 280 gigabases of sequencing data and about 92 million unique TCR sequences made up an early release that covered over 550 HLA-typed donors. Among several hundred genotyped donors of the cohort, an average of about 220,000 unique TCR beta nucleotide sequences was sequenced per donor, of which about 18% were non-productive. An earlier analysis of some 600 of the donors applied high-throughput TCR beta sequencing to assess whether each TCR beta V gene segment acted as functional or pseudogenic. Rather than drawing on any new phenotypic data, the later analysis identified candidate immune exposures from TCR beta sequences and the way those sequences occurred across donors. To study patterns of TCR occurrence, a later analysis re-analyzed previously published TCR beta repertoires from 650 to 750 donors and added high-resolution HLA genotyping. A later genetic analysis used genome-wide SNP genotypes for about 65% of the roughly 670 donors, treating that subset as a discovery cohort.

Library preparation was by the immunoSEQ multiplex PCR assay. The multiplex PCR relied on a mix of 60 forward primers for TCR Vbeta segments and 13 reverse primers for TCR Jbeta segments. The CDR3 region of rearranged TCR beta genes was amplified from genomic DNA with a multiplex PCR assay. The amplified TCR beta libraries were sequenced on the Illumina HiSeq System as 87-base-pair reads. From the authors' description of their analysis: A later analysis counted about 82 million unique TCR beta chains across the 650 to 800 repertoires, and about 10 million of these chains were shared by at least two donors. To remove PCR and sequencing errors, raw reads were error-corrected and collapsed into unique sequences using a nearest-neighbor algorithm that merged closely related sequences. V, D and J gene segments were assigned by aligning CDR3 sequences to IMGT reference sequences. For a sequence to be retained, a match of at least six nucleotides to both a V gene segment and a J gene segment was required. A rearrangement was called productive if the CDR3 had no stop codons and remained in frame with V and J, and every other rearrangement was called non-productive. Following IMGT convention, CDR3 was defined as the stretch from the second conserved V-encoded cysteine to the conserved J-encoded phenylalanine. In an earlier analysis of around 570 of the donors, sequences lacking an unambiguous match to a single V gene segment were excluded. An earlier analysis of under 750 of the donors called V segments functional above 56.7% productive rearrangements and segregating when the between-donor standard deviation exceeded 5%. To diagnose cytomegalovirus status from the catalog of TCR beta chain sequences, a statistical classification framework was built. A later analysis assigned V and J genes by comparing TCR nucleotide sequences with IMGT/GENE-DB human TR gene sequences. In a later analysis, CDR3 sequences and most-parsimonious VDJ recombination scenarios were assigned using the TCRdist pipeline. In a later analysis, every TCR beta chain was defined by the combination of its CDR3 amino acid sequence and its V-gene family, and reads without a unique V-gene family were dropped. In a later analysis, 500 to 700 highly shared, low-generation-probability nucleotide sequences were removed to address suspected cross-contamination and a sequencing artifact. In a later analysis, a clonal expansion index for each public chain was calculated from normalized within-repertoire ranks of inferred template counts. Generation probabilities in a later analysis came from a VDJ recombination model fitted to out-of-frame rearrangements, and those results were checked against IGoR. In a later analysis, TCR-TCR, TCR-HLA and TCR-CMV co-occurrence was scored with hypergeometric tests, and a repertoire-size bias correction was applied to TCR pairs. A later analysis estimated false discovery rates by permuting HLA or CMV assignments 20 times. In a later analysis, co-occurring TCRs were grouped using DBSCAN, with TCRdist sequence similarity added in when clustering inside HLA-allele-positive subsets. For co-occurrence clustering, repertoires with fewer than 30,000 or more than 120,000 public chains were excluded, along with a handful of repertoires with anomalous nucleotide sharing. The table comes from immuneACCESS by way of TCRdb, which keeps in-frame sequences with V and J called. Part of the clones is missing from these tables; in studies checked, under half for an unresolved V gene and the rest for unknown reasons. The V and J calls and clone size come from that table; D and trimming were worked out from the DNA. The sample table contains 150,000 to 200,000 clones; only one count was recorded for 79% of them. Of the sample, roughly 1.6% falls within the top ten clones.

Paper-wide results and their limitations: A later analysis found that TCR association rates varied across HLA loci, with DRB1 alleles showing the most associated TCRs and HLA-C alleles the fewest. Compared with equally common non-associated chains, HLA-associated TCR beta chains in a later analysis were more clonally expanded and had lower generation probabilities. In this cohort, only TCR beta chains were sequenced, and detectable features were limited by the absence of alpha or paired-chain data. Compared with the approximately 600-donor mean, donors in an Asian-associated ancestry cluster had fewer N-insertions in productive TCRs, according to a later genetic analysis. Presence/absence analyses assumed roughly uniform sequencing depth across donors, an assumption that may not hold. In a later genetic analysis, a missense DCLRE1C variant was associated with V-gene and J-gene trimming of TCR beta chains, and the association was replicated in an independent cohort. Linkage disequilibrium might explain the correlated functional status among segregating V segments, but an unknown experimental factor could not be excluded. A later analysis reported that several top co-occurrence clusters appeared linked to parvovirus B19, influenza, CMV and Epstein-Barr virus. A later analysis found that most CMV-associated TCR beta chains appeared HLA-restricted, with HLA associations seemingly driven largely by CMV exposure. In an earlier analysis of around 600 of the donors, most TCR beta V segments appeared in productive rearrangements about 87% or about 30% of the time, broadly matching IMGT annotations. Across donors, most TCR sequences were observed very rarely, whereas some public TCRs were present in many individuals. In a later analysis, 16,951 TCR beta sequences were associated with specific HLA alleles at a false discovery rate of 0.05. The study gave a list of more than 150 TCR beta chains associated with cytomegalovirus. The 87-base-pair reads could not distinguish some IMGT-functional V segments, including TRBV6-2 and TRBV6-3, so those segments were excluded. A group of highly shared sequence variants was considered likely to be a technical artifact of the sequencing pipeline. Because counts were too low, fewer than 20 rarely observed V segments, including chromosome 9 orphons, were excluded from the earlier analysis of around 590 of the donors. A few of the identified cytomegalovirus-associated TCR beta chains were confirmed in vitro to be specific for cytomegalovirus antigens. A further reported finding was that TCR beta sequences accurately predicted the HLA-A and HLA-B alleles for most subjects in the first cohort. According to the authors, the approach could potentially be generalized to other disease states and immunological phenotypes. The classifier was reported to diagnose cytomegalovirus status with high specificity and sensitivity in both the original cohort and the validation cohort. The only immune exposure information available for the cohort was CMV serostatus. Because HLA typing was missing for some donors at each locus, association tests included only the typed subset. Strong co-occurrence of HLA alleles, especially DR and DQ, made assigning TCR associations to individual alleles difficult.

The cohort consisted of approximately 670 healthy bone marrow donors. Cohort members were all nominally healthy when sampled, although unrecorded immune exposures were likely present. The donor was CMV seronegative and belonged to the group of roughly 330 seronegative cohort members. Each donor provided a peripheral blood sample, and peripheral blood mononuclear cells were used for TCR beta sequencing. The Qiagen DNeasy Blood Extraction Kit was used to extract genomic DNA from the blood cell samples. Here the chain combines TRBV29-1 and TRBJ1-6; the D gene cannot be named for sure. The clonotype comes from a woman in her forties or fifties in good health and CMV-seronegative. Input material: PBMCs. The nucleotides are TGCAGCGTTCAAGTCGGGGATTTACCCCTCCACTTT. Its coded protein is CSVQVGDLPLHF.